Presented here are 27 T cell receptor beta chains from one specimen sequenced in a study of blood T cells in healthy people across ages. Primed by a sample-barcoded 5' primer and a J-beta primer mix, a second PCR proceeded for about 6 to 12 cycles. TCRdb independently ran MiXCR on the 5' RACE reads; one entry per CDR3 protein. In the table there are 920,000 or so distinct CDR3 sequences, around 43% of which are singletons. Specimen: blood. All receptors come from a woman aged 60-75 years in good health.

In its sample, this clonotype was seen a few times. This chain joins TRBV28 and TRBJ2-6, with unresolved D. This CDR3 contains 17 residues. V lost 3 bases, J lost 0 bases, and 12 bases lay in between. Germline V gene data show CDR1 as MDHEN and CDR2 as SYDVKM. The CDR3 loop reads CASSFRSKHSGANVLTF. The CDR3 nucleotides read TGTGCCAGCAGTTTTCGGTCAAAGCACTCTGGGGCCAACGTCCTGACTTTC.

This clonotype was observed a handful of times. This rearrangement joins TRBV20-1 to TRBJ2-3; D possibly corresponds to TRBD2 (6 bases). Germline V gene sequence: CDR1 DFQATT, CDR2 SNEGSKA (reference sequence). The CDR3 is made up of 16 amino acids. V shed 5 bases and J shed 2 bases, with 20 bases lying between them. CDR3 DNA sequence: TGCAGTGCTCCCCCCGGCCCGGGAGTTGACACAGATACGCAGTATTTT. Residues: CSAPPGPGVDTDTQYF.

Of note for this clonotype: Sequence at one end of the junction differs from germline and may be a read error. DNA for the CDR3: TGCGCCAGCAGGCAGGGTCTAAATCAGCCCAAGCATTTT. Its protein is CASRQGLNQPKHF. The chain has TRBV10-2 and TRBJ1-5; tentative D call: TRBD1 (5 bases). The CDR3 runs to 13 residues. Per the germline V gene, CDR1 is WSHSY and CDR2 is SAAADI.

The chain links TRBV27 to TRBJ2-3; D not certain. The germline gives CDR1 MNHEY, CDR2 SMNVEV (reference sequence). Trimming pared 6 bases from V and 2 bases from J, leaving 15 bases between. This CDR3 contains 15 residues. CDR3 DNA: TGTGCCAGCAGCTCTAACCAAGGACCCACAGATACGCAGTATTTT. Translation gives CASSSNQGPTDTQYF.

This chain connects TRBV5-1 to TRBJ2-5; TRBD2 matches 15 bases. The CDR3 consists of 16 residues. The V gene end was trimmed by 4 bases and the J gene end by 5 bases; junction bases not matched to a gene: 6. The germline CDR1 and CDR2 sequences are SGHRS and YFSETQ. The DNA for the CDR3 is TGCGCCAGCAGCGGCAGGACTAGCGGGAGGGGCGAGACCCAGTACTTC. Its translation: CASSGRTSGRGETQYF.

This clonotype appeared a few times. This rearrangement joins TRBV13 to TRBJ2-4, with TRBD2 matching 9 bases. CDR1 and CDR2 from the germline V gene are PRHDT and FYEKMQ (reference sequence). The V gene end was trimmed by 3 bases and the J gene end by 0 bases; junction bases not matched to a gene: 3. CDR3 length equals 16 residues. DNA for the CDR3: TGTGCCAGCAGCTTCGCGGGAGGGGTAGCCAAAAACATTCAGTACTTC. Encoded protein: CASSFAGGVAKNIQYF.

The chain joins TRBV6-5 to TRBJ1-2, with D perhaps matching TRBD1 (6 bases). Trimming took 4 bases from V and 5 from J, leaving 35 bases between them. Germline V CDR1 and CDR2: MNHEY, SVGAGI. The CDR3 spans 21 residues. CDR3 residues: CASSSAGVWASQPWDLYGYTF. The CDR3 coding sequence is TGTGCCAGCAGTTCAGCAGGGGTCTGGGCTTCCCAACCTTGGGATCTGTATGGCTACACCTTC.

This clonotype was counted many times. This chain's CDR3 is CASSQDLGRTLHF. CDR3 DNA: TGTGCCAGCAGCCAAGATCTTGGGAGGACCCTCCACTTT. This sequence joins TRBV4-2 and TRBJ1-6, with D uncertain. CDR1 LGHNA and CDR2 YNFKEQ come from the germline V gene. V dropped 0 bases and J dropped 14 bases, with 11 bases sitting between them. The CDR3 is made up of 13 amino acids.

This clonotype was counted only a few times. J is TRBJ2-4 and V is TRBV6-1; 12 nucleotides match TRBD2. The end of the DNA is better explained by TRBJ2-7, so the J call may be wrong. The CDR3 totals 15 residues. Germline loops: CDR1 MNHNS, CDR2 SASEGT. For the CDR3, the DNA is TGTGCCAGCAGAAGGACTAGCGGGGACACCTACGAGCAGTACTTC. This sequence encodes CASRRTSGDTYEQYF.

This chain connects TRBV4-2 to TRBJ1-5; no reliable D call. Germline V CDR1 and CDR2: LGHNA, YNFKEQ. The CDR3 contains 15 residues. V lost 1 base, J lost 0 bases, and 7 bases lay in between. In nucleotides, the CDR3 is TGTGCCAGCAGCCAAGTGACCGATAGCAATCAGCCCCAGCATTTT. Protein sequence: CASSQVTDSNQPQHF.

The chain has TRBV5-6 and TRBJ2-1; D is tentatively TRBD1 or TRBD2 (6 bases each). Germline V gene data show CDR1 as SGHDT and CDR2 as YYEEEE. There are 15 residues in the CDR3. The ends were cut back, 1 base at V and 6 bases at J, with 14 bases in the middle. CDR3 sequence: CASSLWTTGPNEQFF. The CDR3, as DNA: TGTGCCAGCAGCTTGTGGACTACAGGGCCCAATGAGCAGTTCTTC.

The V gene is TRBV25-1, the J gene TRBJ2-1; 12 nucleotides match TRBD2. This CDR3 spans 17 amino acids. Germline trimming cut 3 bases from V and 4 bases from J; bases unmatched to any gene: 7. The V gene's germline CDR1 is MGHDK and CDR2 SYGVNS. The CDR3 loop is CASSDHSGTSGYNEQFF. In DNA form, the CDR3 reads TGTGCCAGCAGTGATCACTCCGGGACTAGCGGGTACAATGAGCAGTTCTTC.

This clonotype turned up a few times. The rearrangement links TRBV20-1 to TRBJ2-1; the D gene is possibly TRBD2 (6 bases). The V gene lost 3 bases and the J gene lost 0 bases, with 15 bases spanning the gap. CDR3 size: 16 residues. Germline CDR1 DFQATT, CDR2 SNEGSKA (reference sequence). CDR3 sequence (DNA): TGCAGTGCTAGTCCATATAGCGGAAGCTCCTACAATGAGCAGTTCTTC. Its translation: CSASPYSGSSYNEQFF.

V usage is TRBV29-1 and J usage is TRBJ1-2; maybe TRBD1 (5 bases). Trimming pared 1 base from V and 5 bases from J, leaving 14 bases between. The CDR3 sequence is 14 residues long. The germline V gene has CDR1 SQVTM and CDR2 ANQGSEA. The CDR3, as DNA: TGCAGCGTTGAAGCATCAGGGATGGGATATGGCTACACCTTC. Its protein is CSVEASGMGYGYTF.

This clonotype has a handful of counts. The V and J genes are TRBV15 and TRBJ2-5; 14 positions match TRBD2. V shed 0 bases, J shed 4 bases, and the junction held 4 bases outside the gene matches. The CDR3 totals 17 residues. Germline values: CDR1 LNHNV, CDR2 YYDKDF (reference sequence). As DNA, the CDR3 is TGTGCCACCAGCAGAGATATGGGACTAGCGGGAGTAGAGACCCAGTACTTC. Protein: CATSRDMGLAGVETQYF.

This clonotype is medium-sized in the sample. This CDR3 reads CSVGNLDTQYF. The CDR3 DNA is TGCAGCGTCGGGAACCTAGATACGCAGTATTTT. The chain recombines TRBV29-1 with TRBJ2-3; a weak D match, TRBD2 (5 bases). Germline values: CDR1 SQVTM, CDR2 ANQGSEA. This CDR3 region has 11 residues. Between the trimmed V and J ends, which lost 6 bases and 5 bases, there was a span of 9 bases.

This chain links TRBV5-5 with TRBJ2-5; 9 bases match TRBD1. This CDR3 contains 17 residues. Trimming took 2 bases from V and 4 from J; bases not matched to a gene: 12. The germline V gene has CDR1 SGHKS and CDR2 YYEKEE (reference sequence). CDR3 nucleotides: TGTGCCAGCAGCTTACTCTCGGGACAGGGTGTCGCAGAGACCCAGTACTTC. This gives the protein CASSLLSGQGVAETQYF.

The chain recombines TRBV9 with TRBJ2-3; 11 bases match TRBD2. The junction had 9 bases not matched to a gene; V was cut back by 0 bases and J by 6 bases. The germline CDR1 and CDR2 sequences are SGDLS and YYNGEE. The CDR3 contains 17 residues. CDR3 protein: CASSVAGLAGGSDTQYF. The CDR3 region has the DNA TGTGCCAGCAGCGTAGCGGGGCTAGCGGGAGGTTCGGATACGCAGTATTTT.

This clonotype appeared a few times. V is TRBV6-6 and J is TRBJ1-1, with D maybe TRBD1 (6 bases). Per germline, CDR1 MNHNY and CDR2 SVGAGI (reference sequence). V lost 8 bases, J lost 0 bases, and 16 bases lay in between. There are 15 residues in the CDR3. CDR3 in amino acids: CASAGFGGLNTEAFF. In nucleotides, the CDR3 is TGTGCCAGCGCTGGGTTTGGGGGCCTGAACACTGAAGCTTTCTTT.

The chain employs TRBV3-1 and TRBJ2-2; D is perhaps TRBD2 (6 bases). The CDR3 length is 17 residues. Trimming stripped 1 base from V and 4 bases from J, with 16 bases between. Germline V lookup: CDR1 LGHDT, CDR2 YNNKEL (reference sequence). CDR3 amino acids: CASSQAAGLLGTGELFF. The CDR3, as DNA: TGTGCCAGCAGCCAAGCTGCGGGGCTTCTCGGCACCGGGGAGCTGTTTTTT.

This clonotype was picked up a small number of times. This sequence joins TRBV5-1 and TRBJ2-7; unclear D gene. The CDR3 sequence is 14 residues long. Trimming left V 2 bases short and J 7 bases short, with 16 bases between. Germline V lookup: CDR1 SGHRS, CDR2 YFSETQ. CDR3 DNA: TGCGCCAGCAGCTTTCGGTGGGTTCCAGAGGAGCAGTACTTC. Its translation is CASSFRWVPEEQYF.

This clonotype was detected once. This chain links TRBV21-1 with TRBJ2-1. TRBV21-1 is annotated as a pseudogene. The CDR3 has 12 amino acids. CDR3 nucleotide sequence: TGTGCCAGCAGCAAAGACTACTTTCGGCAGTTCTTC. Amino acid sequence: CASSKDYFRQFF.

This clonotype was recorded a few times. The genes are TRBV6-1 and TRBJ1-5, with 11 bases that match TRBD1. The germline gives CDR1 MNHNS, CDR2 SASEGT. The CDR3 runs to 15 residues. V was clipped by 5 bases and J by 3 bases; unmatched bases: 3. The CDR3 loop reads CASSPGQGDNQPQHF. In DNA, the CDR3 is TGTGCCAGCAGTCCGGGACAGGGGGACAATCAGCCCCAGCATTTT.

The chain is built from TRBV28 and TRBJ1-2, with 7 nucleotides matching TRBD1. CDR3 length equals 16 residues. Germline V CDR1 and CDR2: MDHEN, SYDVKM. V dropped 6 bases and J dropped 4; count of bases not matched to a gene: 14. The CDR3: CASRSRSRGRPYGYTF. The CDR3 nucleotides are TGTGCCAGCAGGTCCCGTTCGAGGGGGCGGCCCTATGGCTACACCTTC.

This clonotype was detected a few times. The chain carries TRBV20-1 and TRBJ2-1, with 10 bases identical to TRBD2. The length of the CDR3 is 17 residues. Germline CDR1 reads DFQATT; CDR2 reads SNEGSKA (reference sequence). V dropped 3 bases and J dropped 4; count of bases not matched to a gene: 12. The CDR3 sequence is CSARVLAGGQNYNEQFF. DNA of the CDR3: TGCAGTGCTAGGGTCTTAGCGGGAGGACAAAATTACAATGAGCAGTTCTTC.

This clonotype showed up just a few times. The rearrangement links TRBV6-5 to TRBJ2-1; a possible D gene is TRBD1 (7 bases). The CDR3 is 12 residues long. The V and J ends lost 4 bases and 13 bases respectively, with 14 bases between them. Germline V gene sequence: CDR1 MNHEY, CDR2 SVGAGI. The CDR3 loop reads CASSSPGGPQFF. DNA for the CDR3: TGTGCCAGCAGTTCCCCAGGGGGGCCTCAGTTCTTC.

The CDR3 DNA is TGTGCCAGCAGTGATGCGGAATCGGGAAGTCAGCCCCAGCATTTT. Amino acid sequence: CASSDAESGSQPQHF. V is TRBV2 and J is TRBJ1-5; no reliable D call. The CDR3 is made up of 15 amino acids. Trimming took 3 bases from V and 6 from J, leaving 15 bases between them. Germline loops: CDR1 SNHLY, CDR2 FYNNEI.